This section outlines one T cell receptor beta chain sequence together with its context. The antigen is unknown. One junction end does not reproduce the germline sequence, and a read error may be involved. This sample's RNA came from whole unsorted tissue. This CDR3 is built from 12 residues. Germline V gene data show CDR1 as DFQATT and CDR2 as SNEGSKA (reference sequence). TCRbeta libraries were built with three rounds of nested PCR, modified from ARM-PCR. MiXCR was run by TCRdb on the multiplex PCR reads, yielding one entry per CDR3 protein. The table lists under 150,000 distinct CDR3 sequences, about 71% of them singletons. The data originate from a study of tumor and adjacent non-tumor tissue in lung cancer. Whole-study context: Stage I to III disease affected some 11 men and roughly 5 women aged about 31 to 80. Notes on the study in general: Shorter survival was associated with higher TCR diversity in tumors.

The origin of this receptor is a man in his 60s with small cell lung cancer. The V gene is TRBV20-1, the J gene TRBJ2-1; 7 nucleotides agree with TRBD2. The source material was lung tumor tissue. CDR3 protein: CSAGGGSNEQFF. The DNA of the CDR3 is TGCAGTGCTGGTGGCGGGAGCAATGAGCAATTCTTC.